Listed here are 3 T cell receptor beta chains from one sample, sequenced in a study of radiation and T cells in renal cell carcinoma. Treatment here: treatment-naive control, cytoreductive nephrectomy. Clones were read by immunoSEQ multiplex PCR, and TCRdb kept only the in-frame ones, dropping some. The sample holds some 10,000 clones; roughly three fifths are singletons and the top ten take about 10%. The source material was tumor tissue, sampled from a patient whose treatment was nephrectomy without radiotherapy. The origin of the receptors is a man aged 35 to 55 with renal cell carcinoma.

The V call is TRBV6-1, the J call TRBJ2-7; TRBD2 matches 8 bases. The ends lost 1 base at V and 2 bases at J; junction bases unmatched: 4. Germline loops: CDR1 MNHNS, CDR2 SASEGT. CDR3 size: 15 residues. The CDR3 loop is CASSEGAGDPYEQYV. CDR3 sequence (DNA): TGTGCCAGCAGTGAAGGAGCGGGAGATCCCTACGAGCAGTACGTC.

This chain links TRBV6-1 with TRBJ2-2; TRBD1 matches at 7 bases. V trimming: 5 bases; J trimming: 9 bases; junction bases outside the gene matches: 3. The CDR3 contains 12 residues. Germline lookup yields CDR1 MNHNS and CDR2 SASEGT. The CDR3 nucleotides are TGTGCCAGCAGTCCAGGGGGAAGGGAGCTGTTTTTT. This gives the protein CASSPGGRELFF.

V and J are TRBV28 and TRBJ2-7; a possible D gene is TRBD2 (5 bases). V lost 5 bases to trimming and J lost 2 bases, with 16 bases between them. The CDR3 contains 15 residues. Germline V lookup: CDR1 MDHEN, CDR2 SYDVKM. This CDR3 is CASSPRGALTYEQYF. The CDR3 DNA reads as TGTGCCAGCAGTCCCCGGGGAGCGCTAACCTACGAGCAGTACTTC.